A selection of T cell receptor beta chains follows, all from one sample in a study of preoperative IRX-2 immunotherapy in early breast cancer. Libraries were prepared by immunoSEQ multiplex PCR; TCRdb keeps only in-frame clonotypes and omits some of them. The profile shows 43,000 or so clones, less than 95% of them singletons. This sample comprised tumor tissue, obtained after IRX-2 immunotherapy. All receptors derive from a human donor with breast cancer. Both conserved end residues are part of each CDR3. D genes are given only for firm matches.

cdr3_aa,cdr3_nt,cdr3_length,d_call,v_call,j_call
CASSLEYRVSGANVLTF,TGTGCCAGCAGCTTAGAATACAGGGTATCTGGGGCCAACGTCCTGACTTTC,17,.,TRBV11-2,TRBJ2-6
CASSVVGLAAETQYF,TGTGCCAGCAGCGTAGTCGGATTAGCGGCGGAGACCCAGTACTTC,15,.,TRBV9,TRBJ2-5
CASSQLGRRSYNEQFF,TGCGCCAGCAGCCAACTTGGGAGGCGTTCCTACAATGAGCAGTTCTTC,16,.,TRBV4-1,TRBJ2-1
CASSRGGSETQYF,TGTGCCAGCAGCCGCGGGGGATCCGAGACCCAGTACTTC,13,TRBD2,TRBV6-1,TRBJ2-5
CASSFNRGPSSGNTIYF,TGTGCCAGCAGTTTCAACAGAGGACCGAGCTCTGGAAACACCATATATTTT,17,.,TRBV28,TRBJ1-3
CASQRGGSTDTQYF,TGCGCCAGCCAGCGGGGGGGCAGCACAGATACGCAGTATTTT,14,TRBD2,TRBV5-1,TRBJ2-3
CASSYSNAGNTDTQYF,TGTGCCAGCAGTTACTCGAATGCGGGGAACACAGATACGCAGTATTTT,16,.,TRBV6-5,TRBJ2-3
CASSIGTGMNSPLHF,TGTGCCAGCAGCATTGGGACAGGGATGAATTCACCCCTCCACTTT,15,TRBD1,TRBV9,TRBJ1-6
CASSLTGTDTQYF,TGTGCCAGCAGCTTAACAGGCACAGATACGCAGTATTTT,13,.,TRBV11-3,TRBJ2-3
CSVGTSGPYEQYF,TGCAGCGTGGGGACTAGCGGGCCCTACGAGCAGTACTTC,13,TRBD2,TRBV29-1,TRBJ2-7
CASSFQGTEAFF,TGTGCCAGCAGTTTTCAGGGGACGGAAGCTTTCTTT,12,.,TRBV28,TRBJ1-1
CASSKGQGDEKLFF,TGCGCCAGCAGCAAAGGACAGGGGGATGAAAAACTGTTTTTT,14,TRBD1,TRBV5-1,TRBJ1-4